The 30 T cell receptor beta chains given below trace back to one sample, sequenced in a study of persistence of HIV-infected CD4 T cells. Cells were stimulated with overlapping HIV-1 Gag 15-mer peptides. CD40L-negative CD69-negative CD45RO-high memory CD4+ T cells were sorted as populations depleted of antigen-responding cells. This was the immunoSEQ version 4 assay in survey mode. The data were produced by immunoSEQ multiplex PCR, yet TCRdb's version contains in-frame clones alone and is incomplete. The sample yields some 32,000 clones, around 82% seen once. No antigens are known for them. The source was CD4+ T cells sorted from PBMCs after approximately 19-hour stimulation, collected from a patient who received antiretroviral therapy. The receptor set was obtained from an adult woman with HIV who was CMV-seropositive.

The chain couples TRBV6-5 to TRBJ2-1; TRBD1 agrees at 8 bases. CDR1 MNHEY and CDR2 SVGAGI come from the germline V gene. The CDR3 has 14 residues. V was clipped by 6 bases and J by 9 bases; unmatched bases: 10. CDR3 sequence reads: CASRPDGRGREQFF. CDR3 coding DNA: TGTGCCAGCAGACCAGACGGCAGGGGGCGTGAGCAGTTCTTC.

This clone was seen more than once but under ten times. The chain carries TRBV7-6 and TRBJ1-4; 8 nucleotides match TRBD1. Looked up from germline, CDR1 is SGHVS and CDR2 is FNYEAQ. CDR3 size: 11 residues. V trimming: 3 bases; J trimming: 12 bases; junction bases outside the gene matches: 0. The CDR3 DNA sequence: TGTGCCAGCAGCTTGGACAGGGAACTGTTTTTT. Translating it yields CASSLDRELFF.

The rearrangement joins TRBV15 to TRBJ1-5, with D possibly matching TRBD1 (5 bases). The germline V gene has CDR1 LNHNV and CDR2 YYDKDF (reference sequence). The CDR3 totals 14 residues. Trimming shortened V by 5 bases and J by 2 bases, and 10 bases separated the two germline ends. The CDR3 DNA reads TGTGCCACCAGCTCGGGGGGGGGCAATCAGCCCCAGCATTTT. It translates to CATSSGGGNQPQHF.

The chain couples TRBV5-1 to TRBJ2-6; perhaps TRBD1 as D (6 bases). This CDR3 has 17 residues. Trimming took 3 bases from V and 6 from J, leaving 19 bases between them. The germline V gene has CDR1 SGHRS and CDR2 YFSETQ. The CDR3 coding sequence is TGCGCCAGCAGCTCACAGGGTTCCGGCCTGTCGGCCAACGTCCTGACTTTC. Translating it yields CASSSQGSGLSANVLTF.

The chain joins TRBV19 to TRBJ1-1; 9 nucleotides line up with TRBD1. The CDR3 spans 13 residues. The trim removed 8 bases at V and 3 bases at J, leaving 4 bases unmatched. CDR1 is LNHDA, CDR2 SQIVND, per germline (reference sequence). The CDR3 nucleotides read TGTGCCAGTGGGACAGGGTCGTACACTGAAGCTTTCTTT. This translates into CASGTGSYTEAFF.

This clone was seen a single time. The genes are TRBV5-1 and TRBJ2-7; 11 bases fit TRBD1. The CDR3 is made up of 15 amino acids. Germline values: CDR1 SGHRS, CDR2 YFSETQ. J lost 1 base, V lost 6 bases, and 6 bases had no gene match. CDR3 amino acids: CASNDRDRGSYEQYF. In DNA, the CDR3 is TGCGCCAGCAACGACCGGGACAGGGGGTCCTACGAGCAGTACTTC.

The chain is built from TRBV28 and TRBJ1-2; D is ambiguous. V shed 6 bases and J shed 8 bases, with 13 bases lying between them. This CDR3 is 12 amino acids long. Germline CDR1 reads MDHEN; CDR2 reads SYDVKM. CDR3 in amino acids: CASSPRHAGYTF. In DNA, the CDR3 is TGTGCCAGCAGCCCTAGACACGCGGGCTACACCTTC.

The gene calls are TRBV9 and TRBJ2-3; perhaps TRBD2 as D (7 bases). CDR1 and CDR2 (germline): SGDLS, YYNGEE. This CDR3 comprises 12 residues. The V end was cut by 5 bases, the J end by 8 bases, with 12 bases between. As DNA, the CDR3 is TGTGCCAGCAGTCCAGGGGAGGGTACGCAGTATTTT. Protein product: CASSPGEGTQYF.

The genes are TRBV5-1 and TRBJ2-1, with D hard to call. Trimming shortened V by 1 base and J by 7 bases, and 9 bases separated the two germline ends. Looked up from germline, CDR1 is SGHRS and CDR2 is YFSETQ. The CDR3 runs 13 residues. CDR3 sequence reads: CASSLFGSNEQFF. CDR3 nucleotides: TGCGCCAGCAGCTTGTTCGGCAGTAATGAGCAGTTCTTC. The variable domain in full, with the rest retrieved from reference TRBV5-1 and TRBJ2-1, is KAGVTQTPRYLIKTRGQQVTLSCSPISGHRSVSWYQQTPGQGLQFLFEYFSETQRNKGNFPGRFSGRQFSNSRSEMNVSTLELGDSALYLCASSLFGSNEQFFGPGTRLTVL.

The chain recombines TRBV1 with TRBJ2-1; no check of the table's D call, TRBD2, against the DNA was made. TRBV1 is reported as a pseudogene. The CDR3 has 16 amino acids. Here the CDR3 DNA reads TGCACCAGCAGCCAGGTACTAGCGGACCCTAGGTGGGAGCAGTTCTTC. It encodes CTSSQVLADPRWEQFF.

The chain employs TRBV6-5 and TRBJ1-2; 8 nucleotides agree with TRBD1. Germline V gene data show CDR1 as MNHEY and CDR2 as SVGAGI. The V and J ends lost 2 bases and 8 bases, in that order; junction bases with no gene match: 7. CDR3 length: 14 amino acids. The CDR3 DNA follows: TGTGCCAGCAGTTACCGCGACAGGGGATACGGCTACACCTTC. Translation gives CASSYRDRGYGYTF.

This rearrangement joins TRBV7-8 to TRBJ1-6; TRBD1 matches at 9 bases. There are 14 residues in the CDR3. CDR1 is SGHVS, CDR2 FQNEAQ, per germline. Germline trimming cut 5 bases from V and 7 bases from J; bases unmatched to any gene: 3. Here the CDR3 reads CASSDGTGNSPLHF. In DNA form, the CDR3 reads TGTGCCAGCAGCGATGGGACAGGGAATTCACCCCTCCACTTT.

CDR3 in amino acids: CASSLGNSGPGGDTQYF. The CDR3 DNA reads as TGCGCCAGCAGCTTGGGAAATAGCGGACCAGGGGGAGATACGCAGTATTTT. The rearrangement joins TRBV5-1 to TRBJ2-3; tentatively, D is TRBD1 (7 bases). Looked up from germline, CDR1 is SGHRS and CDR2 is YFSETQ. V lost 0 bases and J lost 5, with 19 bases in between. The CDR3 is 17 residues long.

The CDR3 region is CASSPRPNYEQYF. CDR3 nucleotides: TGTGCCAGCAGCCCTCGACCCAATTACGAGCAGTACTTC. V gene TRBV7-3 combines with J gene TRBJ2-7; D is unclear. The germline V and J ends were trimmed by 5 bases and 4 bases, with 12 bases remaining between them. CDR1 and CDR2 from the germline V gene are SGHTA and FQGTGA. The CDR3 spans 13 residues.

V usage is TRBV6-2 or TRBV6-3 and J usage is TRBJ1-5; TRBD1 is a possible D gene (5 bases). CDR1 and CDR2 (germline): MNHEY, SVGEGT. The CDR3 covers 16 residues. The V gene lost 0 bases and the J gene lost 2 bases, with 11 bases spanning the gap. CDR3 DNA sequence: TGTGCCAGCAGTTACTCGGTGGGGGAGGGCAATCAGCCCCAGCATTTT. It is translated as CASSYSVGEGNQPQHF.

The CDR3 bases are TGTGCCAGCTCAAACCAAGAGACCCAGTACTTC. This translates into CASSNQETQYF. The chain recombines TRBV18 with TRBJ2-5; D gene ambiguous. V lost 5 bases and J 0 bases, leaving 1 base between the germline ends. The CDR3 contains 11 residues. The germline CDR1 and CDR2 sequences are KGHSH and LQKENI. The complete variable domain, with remaining parts taken from reference TRBV18 and TRBJ2-5, reads NAGVMQNPRHLVRRRGQEARLRCSPMKGHSHVYWYRQLPEEGLKFMVYLQKENIIDESGMPKERFSAEFPKEGPSILRIQQVVRGDSAAYFCASSNQETQYFGPGTRLLVL.

The V gene is TRBV5-5, the J gene TRBJ1-1; D unresolved. CDR1 is SGHKS and CDR2 is YYEKEE in the germline V gene (reference sequence). V lost 3 bases and J 6 bases, leaving 9 bases between the germline ends. This CDR3 is built from 12 residues. The CDR3 protein is CASSSEQAEAFF. The CDR3 DNA reads TGTGCCAGCAGCTCCGAACAAGCTGAAGCTTTCTTT.

The CDR3 bases are TGTGCCAGCTCCCAGGGACAGGGAGGTGGAAACACCATATATTTT. Translating gives CASSQGQGGGNTIYF. This chain joins TRBV18 and TRBJ1-3; 9 bases are a match to TRBD1. Trimming cost V 6 bases and J 3 bases; bases outside gene matches: 6. Germline V gene lookup returns CDR1 KGHSH and CDR2 LQKENI. The CDR3 is 15 residues long.

The rearrangement joins TRBV12-3 or TRBV12-4 to TRBJ2-1; D gene ambiguous. The CDR3 is 13 amino acids. Deletions cut 6 bases from V and 7 bases from J, with 13 bases between. CDR3: CASSTSLGNEQFF. CDR3 DNA: TGTGCCAGCAGCACGTCTTTAGGGAATGAGCAGTTCTTC.

The CDR3 nucleotides are TGTGCCAGTAGCCGGCTGGGGGGCGCCTACAATGAGCAGTTCTTC. The encoded protein is CASSRLGGAYNEQFF. The gene calls are TRBV19 and TRBJ2-1; the D call may be TRBD1 or TRBD2 (6 bases each). From germline, CDR1 is LNHDA and CDR2 SQIVND (reference sequence). The CDR3 runs to 15 residues. V was cut by 6 bases and J by 2 bases, with 14 bases left in between. Drawing the rest from reference TRBV19 and TRBJ2-1, the complete variable domain is DGGITQSPKYLFRKEGQNVTLSCEQNLNHDAMYWYRQDPGQGLRLIYYSQIVNDFQKGDIAEGYSVSREKKESFPLTVTSAQKNPTAFYLCASSRLGGAYNEQFFGPGTRLTVL.

The gene calls are TRBV3-1 (or the pseudogene TRBV3-2) and TRBJ1-4; 9 bases align to TRBD1. Trimming at V came to 2 bases and at J to 4 bases, leaving 11 bases not matched to a gene. The CDR3 is 18 residues long. Germline CDR1 LGHDT, CDR2 YNNKEL (reference sequence). The CDR3 region has the DNA TGTGCCAGCAGCCAACCTGGAACAGGGGGCTTGGGTAATGAAAAACTGTTTTTT. Its protein product is CASSQPGTGGLGNEKLFF.

A few counts support this clone. V is TRBV7-2 and J is TRBJ2-1; the match to TRBD2 covers 10 bases. Per germline, CDR1 SGHTA and CDR2 FQGNSA. The CDR3 is 18 amino acids. Trimming at V came to 1 base and at J to 6 bases, leaving 12 bases not matched to a gene. The CDR3 DNA is TGTGCCAGCAGCTTAGTGGGCAGCGGGAGGGCCTGGGGCAATGAGCAGTTCTTC. It yields the protein CASSLVGSGRAWGNEQFF. Complete variable domain (other parts from reference TRBV7-2 and TRBJ2-1): GAGVSQSPSNKVTEKGKDVELRCDPISGHTALYWYRQSLGQGLEFLIYFQGNSAPDKSGLPSDRFSAERTGGSVSTLTIQRTQQEDSAVYLCASSLVGSGRAWGNEQFFGPGTRLTVL.

This chain links TRBV25-1 with TRBJ2-2; TRBD2 aligns across 7 bases. The trim removed 3 bases at V and 7 bases at J, leaving 8 bases unmatched. Germline V gene sequence: CDR1 MGHDK, CDR2 SYGVNS. The CDR3 spans 15 residues. CDR3 loop: CASSDWAGAGGELFF. In DNA form, the CDR3 reads TGTGCCAGCAGTGATTGGGCGGGAGCGGGCGGGGAGCTGTTTTTT.

The CDR3 sequence is CASSRGSNYGYTF. The CDR3 DNA follows: TGCGCCAGCAGCCGGGGTTCTAACTATGGCTACACCTTC. The chain carries TRBV10-1 and TRBJ1-2, with D hard to call. The CDR3 extends over 13 amino acids. V was trimmed by 6 bases and J by 0 bases, leaving 8 bases between them. From germline, CDR1 is WNHNN and CDR2 SYGVQD (reference sequence).

The rearrangement joins TRBV5-1 to TRBJ1-2; TRBD1 might be the D (5 bases). Germline CDR1 and CDR2: SGHRS and YFSETQ. The germline V and J ends were trimmed by 6 bases and 7 bases, with 19 bases remaining between them. This CDR3 region has 14 residues. The DNA for the CDR3 is TGCGCCAGCAAGCTAGACAGTCCAAAAGCTGGCTACACCTTC. Translated, it gives CASKLDSPKAGYTF. Variable domain in full (rest from reference TRBV5-1 and TRBJ1-2): KAGVTQTPRYLIKTRGQQVTLSCSPISGHRSVSWYQQTPGQGLQFLFEYFSETQRNKGNFPGRFSGRQFSNSRSEMNVSTLELGDSALYLCASKLDSPKAGYTFGSGTRLTVV.

V is TRBV28 and J is TRBJ1-2; 10 bases agree with TRBD1. This CDR3 has 14 amino acids. J lost 6 bases, V lost 8 bases, and 9 bases had no gene match. Germline CDR1 MDHEN, CDR2 SYDVKM. In DNA form, the CDR3 reads TGTGCCAGCTTCCGGGACAGGGGAGAGAATGGCTACACCTTC. It translates to CASFRDRGENGYTF.

The chain is built from TRBV4-1 and TRBJ1-2; tentative D call: TRBD1 (6 bases). Trimming stripped 1 base from V and 2 bases from J, with 14 bases between. Germline CDR1 MGHRA, CDR2 YSYEKL. The CDR3 is 16 amino acids. Here the CDR3 reads CASSQATGIQNYGYTF. In DNA form, the CDR3 reads TGCGCCAGCAGCCAAGCGACAGGCATCCAAAACTATGGCTACACCTTC.

This chain uses TRBV18 with TRBJ1-5; unclear D gene. The CDR3 covers 14 residues. Germline values: CDR1 KGHSH, CDR2 LQKENI. Trimming left V 2 bases short and J 1 base short, with 6 bases between. For the CDR3, the DNA is TGTGCCAGCTCACCAACAATAAGCAATCAGCCCCAGCATTTT. It encodes CASSPTISNQPQHF.

The V call is TRBV19, the J call TRBJ2-3; D call uncertain. The V gene lost 6 bases and the J gene lost 2 bases, with 3 bases spanning the gap. The CDR3 extends over 11 amino acids. CDR1 and CDR2 from the germline V gene are LNHDA and SQIVND (reference sequence). The CDR3 loop is CASSFTDTQYF. The CDR3 coding sequence is TGTGCCAGTAGCTTCACAGATACGCAGTATTTT.

This chain uses TRBV7-9 with TRBJ2-7, with D possibly called TRBD1 or TRBD2 (6 bases each). This CDR3 spans 16 amino acids. Trimming stripped 4 bases from V and 4 bases from J, with 20 bases between. CDR1 is SEHNR and CDR2 is FQNEAQ in the germline V gene (reference sequence). The CDR3 DNA is TGTGCCAGCAGCTACCTGGGGTCCGGGGGCAGTTACGAGCAGTACTTC. Amino acids: CASSYLGSGGSYEQYF.